This entry features one T cell receptor beta chain sequence. The antigen is not known. Terminally differentiated effector memory CD45RA+ cells were left out of the naive CD8 fraction, which was CD45RO-negative and positively selected for CCR7. Trimming shortened V by 0 bases and J by 3 bases, and 15 bases separated the two germline ends. Per the germline V gene, CDR1 is MNHNS and CDR2 is SASEGT. CDR3 length: 17 residues. The data were taken from a study of shared clonotypes between healthy human individuals. Repertoires were generated with immunoSEQ multiplex PCR, while TCRdb's copy carries only in-frame clones and drops some. This sample has about 650,000 clones, with roughly 96% found just once. Study-level points and caveats: In contrast to clonotypes shared by all four donors, non-shared clonotypes had lower generation probabilities.

The sequenced sample consisted of naive CD8+ T cells sorted from blood. J is TRBJ1-5 and V is TRBV6-1; maybe TRBD1 (6 bases). This receptor was taken from a young woman in good health. CDR3 residues: CASSEAGQHPPNQPQHF. The CDR3 region has the DNA TGTGCCAGCAGTGAAGCAGGACAGCATCCTCCCAATCAGCCCCAGCATTTT.